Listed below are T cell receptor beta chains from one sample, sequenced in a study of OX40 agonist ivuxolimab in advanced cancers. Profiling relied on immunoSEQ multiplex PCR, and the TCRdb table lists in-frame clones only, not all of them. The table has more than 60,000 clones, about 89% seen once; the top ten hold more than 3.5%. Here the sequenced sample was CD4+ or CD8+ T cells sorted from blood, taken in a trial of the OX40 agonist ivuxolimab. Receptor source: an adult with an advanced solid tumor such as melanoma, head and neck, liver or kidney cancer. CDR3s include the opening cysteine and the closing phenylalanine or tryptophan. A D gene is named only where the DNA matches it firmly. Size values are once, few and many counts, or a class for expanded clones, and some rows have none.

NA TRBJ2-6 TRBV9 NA CASSGVRRGANVLTF TGTGCCAGCAGCGGAGTGAGACGGGGGGCCAACGTCCTGACTTTC
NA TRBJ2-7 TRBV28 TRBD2 CASSSPGGDPSYEQYF TGTGCCAGCAGTTCCCCGGGGGGGGATCCCTCCTACGAGCAGTACTTC
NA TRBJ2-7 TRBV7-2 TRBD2 CASSSIQAGTSGTYEQYF TGTGCCAGCAGCTCAATTCAAGCCGGGACTAGCGGAACCTACGAGCAGTACTTC
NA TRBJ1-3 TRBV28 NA CASSLSRGSLGNTIYF TGTGCCAGCAGTTTATCGAGGGGGTCGCTCGGAAACACCATATATTTT
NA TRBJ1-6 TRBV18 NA CASSRDGPRTPLHF TGTGCCAGCTCACGGGACGGACCAAGGACACCCCTCCACTTT
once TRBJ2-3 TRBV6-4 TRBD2 CASSVAGGGTDTQYF TGTGCCAGCAGCGTGGCGGGGGGGGGCACAGATACGCAGTATTTT
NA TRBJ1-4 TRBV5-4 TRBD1 CASSLFTGTGGEKLFF TGTGCCAGCAGCTTATTCACCGGGACAGGGGGCGAAAAACTGTTTTTT
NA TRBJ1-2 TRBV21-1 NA CANPSIYNYGYTF TGTGCCAACCCGAGCATCTACAACTATGGCTACACCTTC
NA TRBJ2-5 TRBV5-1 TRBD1 CASSLRRIIRDRGKVGETQYF TGCGCCAGCAGCTTGAGACGGATCATCCGGGACAGGGGGAAAGTAGGAGAGACCCAGTACTTC
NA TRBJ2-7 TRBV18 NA CASSPFPVYEQYF TGTGCCAGCTCACCATTTCCGGTCTACGAGCAGTACTTC
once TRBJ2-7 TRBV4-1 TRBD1 CASSPKVGDRDSYEQYF TGCGCCAGCAGCCCGAAAGTAGGGGACAGGGACTCCTACGAGCAGTACTTC
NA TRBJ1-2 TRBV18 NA CASSPSGMDFKNGYTF TGTGCCAGCTCACCTTCGGGCATGGACTTTAAGAATGGCTACACCTTC
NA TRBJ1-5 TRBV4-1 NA CASSQERGNQPQHF TGCGCCAGCAGCCAGGAGAGGGGGAATCAGCCCCAGCATTTT
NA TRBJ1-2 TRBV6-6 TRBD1 CASRETGQGEGYTF TGTGCCAGCAGGGAAACCGGACAGGGAGAGGGCTACACCTTC
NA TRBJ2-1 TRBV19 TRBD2 CASSHPYSGASNEQFF TGTGCCAGTAGTCACCCCTATAGCGGGGCTAGCAATGAGCAGTTCTTC
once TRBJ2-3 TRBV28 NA CASSPPDRLRAPQYF TGTGCCAGCAGCCCCCCCGACCGGCTTCGGGCGCCGCAGTATTTT
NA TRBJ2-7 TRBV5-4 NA CASSLNNEQYF TGTGCCAGCAGCTTAAATAACGAGCAGTACTTC
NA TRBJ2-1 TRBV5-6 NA CASSPLRTDNEQFF TGTGCCAGCAGCCCACTCCGGACCGACAATGAGCAGTTCTTC
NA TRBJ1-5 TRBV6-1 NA CASRGGSYSNQPQHF TGTGCCAGCAGGGGAGGGAGTTATAGCAATCAGCCCCAGCATTTT
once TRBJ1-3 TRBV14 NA CASSQSTSGNTIYF TGTGCCAGCAGCCAAAGTACTTCTGGAAACACCATATATTTT
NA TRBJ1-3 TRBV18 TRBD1 CASSPQPGTGGAGNTIYF TGTGCCAGCTCACCACAGCCCGGGACAGGGGGTGCTGGAAACACCATATATTTT
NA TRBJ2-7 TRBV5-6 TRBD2 CASSPRLAGGYEQYF TGTGCCAGCAGCCCCCGACTAGCGGGAGGATACGAGCAGTACTTC
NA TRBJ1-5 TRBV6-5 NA CASSSPRGQPQHF TGTGCCAGCAGTTCCCCCCGTGGGCAGCCCCAGCATTTT
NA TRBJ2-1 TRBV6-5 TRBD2 CASSYQSGRRHNEQFF TGTGCCAGCAGTTACCAGAGCGGGAGAAGACACAATGAGCAGTTCTTC
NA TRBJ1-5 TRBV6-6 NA CASTPYQDSNQPQHF TGTGCCAGCACCCCCTATCAGGATAGCAATCAGCCCCAGCATTTT
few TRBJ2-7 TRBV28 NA CASSTPYEQYF TGTGCCAGCAGTACCCCCTACGAGCAGTACTTC
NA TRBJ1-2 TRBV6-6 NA CASSYGGVSDGYTF TGTGCCAGCAGCTATGGGGGTGTCAGCGATGGCTACACCTTC
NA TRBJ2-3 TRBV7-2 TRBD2 CALGAGGRTDTQYF TGTGCCCTGGGGGCGGGGGGCCGCACAGATACGCAGTATTTT
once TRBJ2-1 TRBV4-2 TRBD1 CASSHQRTGKNEQFF TGTGCCAGCAGCCATCAACGGACAGGGAAGAATGAGCAGTTCTTC
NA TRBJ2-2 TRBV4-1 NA CASRLTENTGELFF TGCGCCAGCAGGCTGACAGAGAACACCGGGGAGCTGTTTTTT
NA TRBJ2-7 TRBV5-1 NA CASSLRGTSYEQYF TGCGCCAGCAGCCTAAGGGGGACCTCCTACGAGCAGTACTTC
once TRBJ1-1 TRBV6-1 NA CASSEVTGTEAFF TGTGCCAGCAGTGAAGTCACGGGCACTGAAGCTTTCTTT
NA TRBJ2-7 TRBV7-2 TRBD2 CASSWSSGTTYEQYF TGTGCCAGCAGCTGGTCTAGCGGGACGACCTACGAGCAGTACTTC
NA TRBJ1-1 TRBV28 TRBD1 CASSSGTGRTEAFF TGTGCCAGCAGTTCCGGGACAGGCCGCACTGAAGCTTTCTTT
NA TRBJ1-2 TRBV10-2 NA CASSERGREKGYTF TGCGCCAGCAGTGAAAGGGGGAGGGAGAAGGGCTACACCTTC
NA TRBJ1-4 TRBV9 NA CASSPDPGGGSEKLFF TGTGCCAGCAGCCCCGATCCCGGGGGCGGAAGTGAAAAACTGTTTTTT
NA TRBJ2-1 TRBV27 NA CASSLTARIGGVNEQFF TGTGCCAGCAGTTTAACGGCCCGAATAGGGGGAGTCAATGAGCAGTTCTTC
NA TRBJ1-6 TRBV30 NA CAWSVLSYNSPLHF TGTGCCTGGAGTGTACTTTCCTATAATTCACCCCTCCACTTT
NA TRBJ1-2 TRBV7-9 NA CASSRTGPGGYTF TGTGCCAGCAGCCGAACCGGGCCGGGAGGCTACACCTTC
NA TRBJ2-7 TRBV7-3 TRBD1 CASSIGQGTAYEQYF TGTGCCAGCAGCATAGGACAGGGGACCGCCTACGAGCAGTACTTC
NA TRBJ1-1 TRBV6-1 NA CASSEYGEIF TGTGCCAGCAGTGAATATGGGGAAATCTTT
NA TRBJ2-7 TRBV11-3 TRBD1 CASSAVGTVNEQYF TGTGCCAGCAGCGCGGTGGGGACAGTAAACGAGCAGTACTTC
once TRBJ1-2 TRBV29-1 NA CSVLGYGYTF TGCAGCGTACTTGGTTATGGCTACACCTTC
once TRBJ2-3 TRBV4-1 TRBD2 CASSQDAPSGGTDTQYF TGCGCCAGCAGCCAAGATGCCCCTAGCGGGGGCACAGATACGCAGTATTTT
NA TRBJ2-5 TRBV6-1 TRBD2 CASSEMGTSWETQYF TGTGCCAGCAGTGAAATGGGGACTAGCTGGGAGACCCAGTACTTC
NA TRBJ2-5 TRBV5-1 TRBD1 CASSLNRGETQYF TGCGCCAGCAGCTTGAACAGGGGAGAGACCCAGTACTTC
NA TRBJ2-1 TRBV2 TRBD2 CATAQSGGYNEQFF TGTGCCACCGCCCAGAGCGGGGGCTACAATGAGCAGTTCTTC